These T cell receptor beta chains were read from a single sample in a study of control samples from healthy donors and cancer patients. Profiled with immunoSEQ multiplex PCR; TCRdb holds only in-frame clones, not every one. Of approximately 65,000 clones detected, just under 90% appear once; the ten largest clones hold under 20%. The sequenced sample consisted of PBMCs. These receptors originate from a man aged 60 to 69 with lung cancer. Both conserved end residues are part of each CDR3. Each record gives: V gene, clone size, J gene, CDR3 length, D gene, CDR3 DNA, CDR3 protein. A D gene is named only where the DNA matches it firmly. Clone size is stated in some rows and not others, as once, few, many or a class when expanded.

TRBV7-9	NA	TRBJ1-1	15	TRBD1	TGTGCCAGCAGCTTCATTACAGGGGGGGCTGCTGAAGCTTTCTTT	CASSFITGGAAEAFF
TRBV5-1	NA	TRBJ2-6	20	TRBD1	TGCGCCAGCAGCTTGGGGCCAGGGGGACAGGGAGACTCTGGGGCCAACGTCCTGACTTTC	CASSLGPGGQGDSGANVLTF
TRBV6-1	NA	TRBJ2-5	15	NA	TGTGCCAGCAGTGAACCCGGACACGGCCGGGAGACCCAGTACTTC	CASSEPGHGRETQYF
TRBV7-9	NA	TRBJ1-3	13	NA	TGTGCCAGTGACACCCAAACGGGGGACACCATATATTTT	CASDTQTGDTIYF
TRBV7-2	NA	TRBJ2-3	17	NA	TGTGCCAGCAGCTTCGAGAGCGCGGCTTTTAGCACAGATACGCAGTATTTT	CASSFESAAFSTDTQYF
TRBV4-1	NA	TRBJ1-1	14	NA	TGCGCCAGCAGCCAAGAAGAAAGACGCACTGAAGCTTTCTTT	CASSQEERRTEAFF
TRBV5-1	NA	TRBJ2-4	14	TRBD1	TGCGCCAGCAGCTTGGGGACAGGGGCAAACATTCAGTACTTC	CASSLGTGANIQYF
TRBV30	NA	TRBJ2-7	10	TRBD1	TGTGCCGTCGGACAGGGGAGGCAGTACTTC	CAVGQGRQYF
TRBV6-5	NA	TRBJ1-2	14	NA	TGTGCCAGCAGCCCCGCTGGTGGGGACTATGGCTACACCTTC	CASSPAGGDYGYTF
TRBV4-1	NA	TRBJ2-1	16	TRBD2	TGCGCCAGCAGCCAAGCCCTAGCGGGGGGATACAATGAGCAGTTCTTC	CASSQALAGGYNEQFF
TRBV9	NA	TRBJ2-2	16	NA	TGTGCCAGCAGCGTAGCAAGGGTCAGGGGCACCGGGGAGCTGTTTTTT	CASSVARVRGTGELFF
TRBV29-1	NA	TRBJ2-2	15	NA	TGCAGCGGTGCTCAGGGAACGAGTCACACCGGGGAGCTGTTTTTT	CSGAQGTSHTGELFF
TRBV2	NA	TRBJ2-1	13	TRBD1	TGTGCCAGCAGTGCGGACAGGTACAATGAGCAGTTCTTC	CASSADRYNEQFF
TRBV30	NA	TRBJ2-2	15	NA	TGTGCCTGGAGTGTAATAATAGAGAACACCGGGGAGCTGTTTTTT	CAWSVIIENTGELFF
TRBV14	once	TRBJ2-1	16	TRBD1	TGTGCCAGCAGCCAAAACCCCACAGGGGTCTACAATGAGCAGTTCTTC	CASSQNPTGVYNEQFF
TRBV5-8	NA	TRBJ1-4	16	TRBD1	TGTGCCAGCACGTCCGGGACAGGGGCAAGTAATGAAAAACTGTTTTTT	CASTSGTGASNEKLFF
TRBV4-1	NA	TRBJ1-2	15	TRBD1	TGCGCCAGCAGCCAAGACGGGGACAGGGGCTATGGCTACACCTTC	CASSQDGDRGYGYTF
TRBV5-1	NA	TRBJ2-3	13	NA	TGCGCCAGCAGCGAACTAAGCACAGATACGCAGTATTTT	CASSELSTDTQYF
TRBV2	NA	TRBJ2-6	17	TRBD1	TGTGCCAGCATCCCTACAGGGGGTGGCTCTGGGGCCAACGTCCTGACTTTC	CASIPTGGGSGANVLTF
TRBV7-9	few	TRBJ2-5	18	NA	TGTGCCAGCAGCCTACCCCAGTTGGGGTTAGGCGGCCAAGAGACCCAGTACTTC	CASSLPQLGLGGQETQYF
TRBV2	few	TRBJ1-4	13	NA	TGTGCCAGCAGCCCAAAGCGGAATGAAAAACTGTTTTTT	CASSPKRNEKLFF
TRBV9	NA	TRBJ2-3	13	NA	TGTGCCAGCAGCGTAGCGGTGACAGATACGCAGTATTTT	CASSVAVTDTQYF
TRBV3-1/TRBV3-2	NA	TRBJ2-1	15	TRBD1	TGTGCCAGCAGCTCCGGACAGGGGAGATACAATGAGCAGTTCTTC	CASSSGQGRYNEQFF
TRBV10-2	many	TRBJ2-7	14	NA	TGCGCCAGCAGTGACCCAGGGCTGGGTTACGAGCAGTACTTC	CASSDPGLGYEQYF
TRBV5-1	NA	TRBJ2-5	15	NA	TGCGCCAGCAGCTTGGCCCCTAGCGCAGCGGAGACCCAGTACTTC	CASSLAPSAAETQYF
TRBV5-1	NA	TRBJ2-1	12	NA	TGCGCCAGCAGCTTGGTTGGGGATGAGCAGTTCTTC	CASSLVGDEQFF
TRBV3-1/TRBV3-2	NA	TRBJ1-1	14	TRBD1	TGTGCCAGCAGCCATTCGACAGGGGCCACTGAAGCTTTCTTT	CASSHSTGATEAFF
TRBV11-1	NA	TRBJ2-7	15	TRBD1	TGTGCCAGCAGCACACGACCGGGACAGTACACTAGGCAGTACTTC	CASSTRPGQYTRQYF
TRBV9	NA	TRBJ2-3	15	NA	TGTGCCAGCAGTACCGTAGGGGGGTTCACAGATACGCAGTATTTT	CASSTVGGFTDTQYF
TRBV18	NA	TRBJ1-2	13	NA	TGTGCCAGCTCACCAGGAGAGCGGTATGGCTACACCTTC	CASSPGERYGYTF
TRBV6-6	NA	TRBJ1-2	13	NA	TGTGCCAGCCTACAAGCGGGGAGGGATGGCTACACCTTC	CASLQAGRDGYTF
TRBV9	NA	TRBJ2-2	16	NA	TGTGCCAGCACGCTCCAGCCTTTAACGAACACCGGGGAGCTGTTTTTT	CASTLQPLTNTGELFF
TRBV5-6	NA	TRBJ1-5	17	NA	TGTGCCAGCAGTCTCAGGCAGGTCCATGCTAGCAATCAGCCCCAGCATTTT	CASSLRQVHASNQPQHF
TRBV7-9	NA	TRBJ1-2	14	NA	TGTGCCAGCAGCTTAAGTAGGAGCAGTGCTGGCTACACCTTC	CASSLSRSSAGYTF
TRBV9	NA	TRBJ2-2	15	NA	TGTGCCAGCAGCGTAGTCAGGGGGAACACCGGGGAGCTGTTTTTT	CASSVVRGNTGELFF
TRBV18	once	TRBJ2-2	14	TRBD2	TGTGCCAGCTCACGTCAGGGAGGGACCGGGGAGCTGTTTTTT	CASSRQGGTGELFF
TRBV6-5	NA	TRBJ1-5	13	NA	TGTGCCATCCGTGGGGAGGGCAATCAGCCCCAGCATTTT	CAIRGEGNQPQHF
TRBV14	NA	TRBJ1-3	15	NA	TGTGCCAGCAGCCAAGTTGGAGTGGTAGGAAACACCATATATTTT	CASSQVGVVGNTIYF
TRBV7-9	NA	TRBJ1-6	15	NA	TGTGCCAGCAGCTTAGGTAACTCCTATAATTCACCCCTCCACTTT	CASSLGNSYNSPLHF
TRBV7-2	NA	TRBJ2-2	16	NA	TGTGCCAGCAGCTTAATGGCTAGGGGGAACACCGGGGAGCTGTTTTTT	CASSLMARGNTGELFF
TRBV7-9	NA	TRBJ1-1	13	NA	TGTGCCAGCAGCTTAGGCCTAAGCACTGAAGCTTTCTTT	CASSLGLSTEAFF
TRBV11-1	NA	TRBJ2-7	14	NA	TGTGCCAGCAGCTTAGGGGTCCTCTCCTACGAGCAGTACTTC	CASSLGVLSYEQYF